These T cell receptor beta chains were read from a single sample in a study of blood T cell repertoires in COVID-19. Sequencing was performed with immunoSEQ multiplex PCR; in TCRdb, only in-frame clones are kept and a portion is missing. Seen here are 99,000 or so clones, 75% to 85% observed once, and the top ten hold approximately 9%. The sequenced sample consisted of peripheral blood. These receptor sequences come from a woman in her 70s with acute or convalescent COVID-19. CDR3s leave out the opening cysteine and the closing phenylalanine or tryptophan.

TRBV14 | ASSQDVGQGKETQY
TRBV9 | ASSGGGLAGVFNTGELF
TRBV9 | ASSVAPIPNPGAADTGELF
TRBV7-8 | ASSFGLAVSYEQY
TRBV4-1 | ASSHSDSPLYGYT
TRBV6-1 | ASSALLAGTLTDTQY
TRBV11-2 | ASSSRRGDLRFYEQY
TRBV7-9 | ASSLVQGYSGNTIY
TRBV30 | ACRSSYEQY
TRBV24-1 | ATSDLGGPVDTGELF
TRBV5-6 | ASSLTGSQNIQY
TRBV3-1/TRBV3-2 | ASSRDSGGGAFSGNTIY
TRBV3-1/TRBV3-2 | ASSRGLAGSYEQY
TRBV21-1 | ASSKETTSGRIYNEQF
TRBV7-8 | ASSLAQQPQH
TRBV5-1 | ASSLEGKNQPQH
TRBV5-1 | ASSTRTGLNTEAF
TRBV19 | ASTTGTSGSRETQY
TRBV10-3 | AIEKGAGVDYEQY
TRBV9 | ASSVDGRYTDTQY
TRBV6-2/TRBV6-3 | ASSSGQGRGSTEAF
TRBV6-5 | ASGDTSYEQY
TRBV6-5 | ASSLSGTDGEKLF
TRBV7-2 | ASSSGTSYRTDTQY
TRBV4-1 | ASSQDRGNNSPLH
TRBV12-3/TRBV12-4 | ASSFNNEQF
TRBV21-1 | ASSKGSSDRVWRNTIY
TRBV4-2 | ASSHTGGKTEAF
TRBV3-1/TRBV3-2 | ASSQEGGSGNTIY
TRBV24-1 | ATSDPRTGTDTQY
TRBV15 | ATSRDRSGRLNEQF
TRBV14 | ASSLPRAGVGSGNTIY
TRBV19 | ASSQSSPGGRGMNTEAF
TRBV7-8 | ASSLILDVREKLF
TRBV5-1 | ASSLQGNTGELF
TRBV5-5 | ASSSLTSGGTDTQY
TRBV2 | ASSPGITPVQY
TRBV7-2 | ASSPRLAGAYEQY
TRBV7-2 | ASSLASGLAGRETQY
TRBV24-1 | ATSATGGAISGYT
TRBV6-2/TRBV6-3 | ASSDWSSYEQY
TRBV18 | ASSPRSLDNYGYT
TRBV6-2/TRBV6-3 | ASSYLGLNTEAF
TRBV19 | ATLGGGSGNTEAF
TRBV29-1 | SVEGGTSGSSYNEQF
TRBV2 | ASRPGSTGYT
TRBV30 | AWSVLGDRENTEAF
TRBV30 | AWRAGLAAKNIQY
TRBV19 | ASSPSTGGTGELF
TRBV19 | ASQWGTSSTGELF